The 20 T cell receptor beta chains in this list originate from one sample, sequenced in a study of blood T cell repertoires in COVID-19. The table came from immunoSEQ multiplex PCR; TCRdb's copy has only in-frame clones and leaves some out. This sample has roughly 250,000 clones, with roughly 93% found just once. Sequenced sample: PBMCs or T cells enriched from blood (not recorded which). These receptors all come from a woman between 40 and 55 years old with acute COVID-19.

This chain connects TRBV27 to TRBJ1-1; 7 positions match TRBD1. Germline CDR1 reads MNHEY; CDR2 reads SMNVEV (reference sequence). The CDR3 spans 14 residues. With 5 bases clipped from V and 5 bases from J, the junction kept 8 bases outside the gene matches. The CDR3 reads CASSGRQGRTEAFF. The CDR3 DNA is TGTGCCAGCAGTGGCCGACAGGGTAGGACTGAAGCTTTCTTT.

V usage is TRBV18 and J usage is TRBJ2-7; D might be TRBD2 (5 bases). This CDR3 region has 14 residues. V was trimmed by 2 bases and J by 2 bases, leaving 10 bases between them. CDR1 KGHSH and CDR2 LQKENI come from the germline V gene. The CDR3 DNA is TGTGCCAGCTCACCAGCGGGCCCCCCCTACGAGCAGTACTTC. It encodes CASSPAGPPYEQYF.

The chain joins TRBV20-1 to TRBJ1-5, with D perhaps matching TRBD1 (5 bases). CDR1 is DFQATT, CDR2 SNEGSKA, per germline (reference sequence). The CDR3 runs to 14 residues. The V end lost 3 bases, the J end lost 2 bases, and 11 bases lay between the germline ends. The CDR3 reads CSASPGEGNQPQHF. CDR3 DNA: TGCAGTGCTAGTCCGGGGGAGGGCAATCAGCCCCAGCATTTT.

This chain links TRBV4-1 with TRBJ2-1, with 11 bases fitting TRBD2. V shed 1 base, J shed 2 bases, and the junction held 4 bases outside the gene matches. The CDR3 is made up of 17 amino acids. CDR1 and CDR2 (germline): MGHRA, YSYEKL. The CDR3 DNA reads as TGCGCCAGCAGCCAAGCGTCTAGCGGGGGGCCCTACAATGAGCAGTTCTTC. Its translation is CASSQASSGGPYNEQFF.

The chain links TRBV5-6 to TRBJ1-5, with a weak D call TRBD1 (6 bases). Germline loops: CDR1 SGHDT, CDR2 YYEEEE. The CDR3 has 19 amino acids. V lost 3 bases to trimming and J lost 4 bases, with 26 bases between them. The CDR3 sequence: CASSYRDKLFQFLNQPQHF. The CDR3 bases are TGTGCCAGCAGCTACCGGGACAAGCTCTTCCAATTCCTAAATCAGCCCCAGCATTTT.

The genes are TRBV7-2 and TRBJ2-1; 7 nucleotides line up with TRBD2. Germline V gives CDR1 SGHTA, CDR2 FQGNSA. Trimming at V came to 1 base and at J to 1 base, leaving 4 bases not matched to a gene. This CDR3 spans 16 amino acids. Here the CDR3 reads CASSLGLAESYNEQFF. The DNA for the CDR3 is TGTGCCAGCAGCTTAGGGCTAGCGGAGTCCTACAATGAGCAGTTCTTC.

The chain couples TRBV4-1 to TRBJ2-1; 7 bases are shared with TRBD1. V lost 2 bases and J lost 9; bases outside the gene matches: 4. Germline loops: CDR1 MGHRA, CDR2 YSYEKL. This CDR3 comprises 13 residues. The CDR3 region has the DNA TGCGCCAGCAGCCAACGACAGGGCGGTGAGCAGTTCTTC. This sequence encodes CASSQRQGGEQFF.

This sequence joins TRBV14 and TRBJ1-1; TRBD1 aligns across 8 bases. The CDR3 totals 16 residues. Germline-derived CDR1 and CDR2 are SGHDN and FVKESK. The ends lost 4 bases at V and 4 bases at J; junction bases unmatched: 11. CDR3 DNA sequence: TGTGCCAGCAGCCCCCATGCGGACAGGGACGTCACTGAAGCTTTCTTT. This translates into CASSPHADRDVTEAFF.

The chain has TRBV5-1 and TRBJ2-5; D is perhaps TRBD2 (6 bases). Germline V gene sequence: CDR1 SGHRS, CDR2 YFSETQ. CDR3 length equals 16 residues. The V gene lost 5 bases and the J gene lost 5 bases, with 22 bases spanning the gap. The CDR3 here is CASRNSGTSFMETQYF. The CDR3, as DNA: TGCGCCAGCAGGAACTCCGGGACTTCATTTATGGAGACCCAGTACTTC.

This clone was seen just once. The chain employs TRBV6-2 or TRBV6-3 and TRBJ2-7; unclear D gene. Trimming removed 6 bases at V and 2 bases at J, with 5 bases between. Germline assignment: CDR1 MNHEY and CDR2 SVGEGT. This CDR3 contains 11 residues. For the CDR3, the DNA is TGTGCCAGCAGCGAGGCCTACGAGCAGTACTTC. Its translation is CASSEAYEQYF.

The V call is TRBV12-3 or TRBV12-4, the J call TRBJ1-2; D not resolved. CDR3 length equals 12 residues. V shed 0 bases and J shed 9 bases, with 8 bases lying between them. For the CDR3, the DNA is TGTGCCAGCAGTTTAGCCGGGAACCGCTACACCTTC. Translation gives CASSLAGNRYTF.

This rearrangement joins TRBV4-3 to TRBJ2-7; D perhaps matches TRBD1 (5 bases). CDR3 size: 14 residues. V lost 0 bases and J 4 bases, leaving 10 bases between the germline ends. Germline CDR1 LGHNA, CDR2 YSLEER. Written as DNA, the CDR3 is TGCGCCAGCAGCCAAGATTGGTCAGGGTACGAGCAGTACTTC. Translation: CASSQDWSGYEQYF.

The chain recombines TRBV6-1 with TRBJ1-4, with D possibly being TRBD1 (6 bases). Germline CDR1 is MNHNS and CDR2 is SASEGT. This CDR3 contains 15 residues. V was pared by 3 bases and J by 0 bases, with 8 bases between. The CDR3 loop is CASSDKGATNEKLFF. The CDR3 coding sequence is TGTGCCAGCAGTGATAAGGGGGCAACTAATGAAAAACTGTTTTTT.

The rearrangement uses TRBV2 and TRBJ2-5; 9 nucleotides line up with TRBD2. V lost 5 bases and J lost 5; bases outside the gene matches: 3. The CDR3 has 13 amino acids. Germline V lookup: CDR1 SNHLY, CDR2 FYNNEI. CDR3 in amino acids: CASSTAGGETQYF. The CDR3 DNA sequence: TGTGCCAGCAGTACCGCGGGGGGGGAGACCCAGTACTTC.

The rearrangement links TRBV10-3 to TRBJ2-1; the match to TRBD2 covers 15 bases. The CDR3 spans 14 residues. Germline values: CDR1 ENHRY, CDR2 SYGVKD. The ends lost 9 bases at V and 7 bases at J; junction bases unmatched: 4. The CDR3 region is CAIGLAGGMNEQFF. In DNA form, the CDR3 reads TGTGCCATTGGACTAGCGGGAGGGATGAATGAGCAGTTCTTC.

This sequence joins TRBV12-5 and TRBJ2-3; 7 bases map to TRBD2. This CDR3 spans 13 amino acids. Unmatched junction bases numbered 8, after V lost 6 bases and J lost 8 bases. The germline V gene has CDR1 LGHNT and CDR2 FRNRAP. The CDR3 DNA is TGTGCTAGTGGCCTATCCGGGGAGGGTACGCAGTATTTT. As protein: CASGLSGEGTQYF.

About this clone itself: Additional DNA sequences in this sample encode the identical CDR3. The chain uses TRBV28 and TRBJ1-1, with D hard to call. Looked up from germline, CDR1 is MDHEN and CDR2 is SYDVKM. Trimming took 7 bases from V and 1 from J, leaving 4 bases between them. The CDR3 runs 11 residues. The CDR3 DNA reads TGTGCCAGCACCTCGAACACTGAAGCTTTCTTT. Translating it yields CASTSNTEAFF.

J is TRBJ1-4 and V is TRBV6-5, with a tentative D call TRBD1 (5 bases). CDR1 is MNHEY and CDR2 is SVGAGI in the germline V gene. This CDR3 is 14 amino acids long. V shed 6 bases and J shed 4 bases, with 12 bases lying between them. The CDR3 is CASRRAGGNEKLFF. CDR3 nucleotide sequence: TGTGCCAGCAGGCGAGCCGGGGGTAATGAAAAACTGTTTTTT.

The chain carries TRBV27 and TRBJ2-1, with D perhaps TRBD1 (5 bases). Per the germline V gene, CDR1 is MNHEY and CDR2 is SMNVEV (reference sequence). The CDR3 is made up of 13 amino acids. V was cut by 5 bases and J by 8 bases, with 13 bases left in between. The CDR3 nucleotides are TGTGCCAGCAGTCTGACAGTCAGGGATGAGCAGTTCTTC. Amino acid sequence: CASSLTVRDEQFF.

V is TRBV18 and J is TRBJ1-1; TRBD1 might be the D (5 bases). Germline-derived CDR1 and CDR2 are KGHSH and LQKENI. CDR3 length: 16 amino acids. The germline V and J ends were trimmed by 1 base and 6 bases, with 18 bases remaining between them. Here the CDR3 DNA reads TGTGCCAGCTCACCACATAGACAGAAAGATAACGCTGAAGCTTTCTTT. This gives the protein CASSPHRQKDNAEAFF.